Shown below are 32 T cell receptor beta chains from a single sample sequenced in a study of shared T cell receptors in the human thymus. The repertoire was sequenced with immunoSEQ multiplex PCR; TCRdb's copy has only in-frame clones and lacks some. The table shows more than 550,000 clones, with approximately 85% occurring only once. Another study also made use of these data, one on human thymus T cells.

The sample comprised thymocytes. These receptors were taken from a girl under two years old with a congenital heart defect.

The chain employs TRBV6-6 and TRBJ1-2; D perhaps matches TRBD1 (6 bases). The CDR3 has 15 amino acids. CDR1 and CDR2 from the germline V gene are MNHNY and SVGAGI (reference sequence). The V end lost 4 bases, the J end lost 0 bases, and 12 bases lay between the germline ends. The CDR3 sequence is CASSSRTDPNYGYTF. Written as DNA, the CDR3 is TGTGCCAGCAGTTCCCGGACAGACCCTAACTATGGCTACACCTTC.

About this clone: The junction does not match germline at one end; this may be a read error. The gene calls are TRBV6-5 and TRBJ1-1, with D perhaps TRBD1 (5 bases). Germline V gives CDR1 MNHEY, CDR2 SVGAGI. There are 11 residues in the CDR3. This chain's CDR3 is CASSYLGLVAF. CDR3 sequence (DNA): TGTGCCAGCAGTTACTTGGGACTCGTCGCCTTT.

V is TRBV7-6 and J is TRBJ1-4, with a weak D call TRBD1 (5 bases). The CDR3 consists of 15 residues. Germline CDR1 reads SGHVS; CDR2 reads FNYEAQ. V lost 5 bases and J lost 5, with 15 bases in between. In DNA, the CDR3 is TGTGCCAGCAGCCCTGGCACAGGTCCCAATGAAAAACTGTTTTTT. Translation gives CASSPGTGPNEKLFF.

The chain couples TRBV5-1 to TRBJ2-7; tentatively, D is TRBD1 (6 bases). V was trimmed by 2 bases and J by 6 bases, leaving 15 bases between them. Germline CDR1 and CDR2: SGHRS and YFSETQ. The length of the CDR3 is 14 residues. Here the CDR3 DNA reads TGCGCCAGCAGCTTTTCTACAGGGTTGTTCGAGCAGTACTTC. Translation gives CASSFSTGLFEQYF.

The chain carries TRBV28 and TRBJ2-7; 9 bases map to TRBD1. Germline loops: CDR1 MDHEN, CDR2 SYDVKM. The V and J ends lost 4 bases and 2 bases, in that order; junction bases with no gene match: 3. The CDR3 is made up of 14 amino acids. CDR3 amino acids: CASSWTGVTYEQYF. CDR3 DNA sequence: TGTGCCAGCAGTTGGACAGGGGTCACCTACGAGCAGTACTTC.

The CDR3: CASSVEGSGVSTDTQYF. In DNA form, the CDR3 reads TGTGCCAGCAGCGTAGAGGGTAGCGGGGTTAGCACAGATACGCAGTATTTT. The rearrangement links TRBV9 to TRBJ2-3, with TRBD2 matching 8 bases. V trimming: 0 bases; J trimming: 0 bases; junction bases outside the gene matches: 6. The CDR3 consists of 17 residues. Germline assignment: CDR1 SGDLS and CDR2 YYNGEE.

The chain links TRBV10-2 to TRBJ1-2, with 10 bases fitting TRBD1. Germline V gene data show CDR1 as WSHSY and CDR2 as SAAADI. The V gene end was trimmed by 6 bases and the J gene end by 6 bases; junction bases not matched to a gene: 4. The CDR3 has 13 amino acids. CDR3: CASRPGQGHGYTF. CDR3 bases: TGCGCCAGCAGACCGGGACAGGGGCATGGCTACACCTTC.

The chain carries TRBV19 and TRBJ2-1; 11 bases align to TRBD1. The V gene end was trimmed by 5 bases and the J gene end by 8 bases; junction bases not matched to a gene: 11. Per the germline V gene, CDR1 is LNHDA and CDR2 is SQIVND (reference sequence). The CDR3 contains 16 residues. CDR3 nucleotides: TGTGCCAGTAGTTCTCGGGACAGGGGGAGGGAGGATGAGCAGTTCTTC. Translating it yields CASSSRDRGREDEQFF. Together with reference TRBV19 and TRBJ2-1, the CDR3 gives the full variable domain: DGGITQSPKYLFRKEGQNVTLSCEQNLNHDAMYWYRQDPGQGLRLIYYSQIVNDFQKGDIAEGYSVSREKKESFPLTVTSAQKNPTAFYLCASSSRDRGREDEQFFGPGTRLTVL.

The chain combines TRBV5-1 with TRBJ1-2; unclear D gene. The germline CDR1 and CDR2 sequences are SGHRS and YFSETQ. The CDR3 totals 17 residues. Trimming took off 4 bases at V and 0 bases at J, with 19 bases between the two ends. The CDR3 DNA is TGCGCCAGCAGCGTGGGATCACCCGGTACAGCTAACTATGGCTACACCTTC. Translated, it gives CASSVGSPGTANYGYTF.

This clone was observed a few times. The CDR3 is CASSQEVVGEGHPYEQYF. The CDR3 nucleotides read TGTGCCAGCAGCCAAGAAGTAGTGGGCGAAGGACACCCCTACGAGCAGTACTTC. This chain uses TRBV14 with TRBJ2-7; perhaps TRBD1 as D (5 bases). CDR3 size: 18 residues. The germline V gene encodes CDR1 SGHDN and CDR2 FVKESK. Trimming pared 0 bases from V and 2 bases from J, leaving 20 bases between.

The CDR3 bases are TGTGCCAGCAGTCCCCCAGGGGTGGGAGGCAATCAGCCCCAGCATTTT. Residues: CASSPPGVGGNQPQHF. This sequence joins TRBV28 and TRBJ1-5; a possible D gene is TRBD1 (6 bases). From germline, CDR1 is MDHEN and CDR2 SYDVKM. Trimming removed 5 bases at V and 2 bases at J, with 16 bases between. The CDR3 contains 16 residues.

Note on this clone: Additional DNA sequences in this sample encode the identical CDR3. The J gene is TRBJ2-3, the V gene TRBV6-1; tentatively, D is TRBD1 (6 bases). The CDR3 runs to 12 residues. V was clipped by 2 bases and J by 6 bases, with 6 bases between them. Germline CDR1 MNHNS, CDR2 SASEGT. CDR3 in amino acids: CASSERGDTQYF. CDR3 bases: TGTGCCAGCAGTGAAAGGGGGGATACGCAGTATTTT.

CDR3 region: CASSLGLRGANTEAFF. The CDR3 DNA reads as TGTGCCAGCAGCTTGGGGTTACGGGGGGCGAACACTGAAGCTTTCTTT. This chain links TRBV5-6 with TRBJ1-1; possibly TRBD1 for D (6 bases). Trimming shortened V by 0 bases and J by 1 base, and 13 bases separated the two germline ends. Germline V lookup: CDR1 SGHDT, CDR2 YYEEEE. The CDR3 consists of 16 residues.

This chain connects TRBV2 to TRBJ1-3; D is unclear. This CDR3 is built from 15 residues. Germline loops: CDR1 SNHLY, CDR2 FYNNEI. With 8 bases removed from V and 2 bases from J, the gap between germline ends came to 16 bases. The DNA for the CDR3 is TGTGCCAGCCACGGAGGCAGGCGGCCTGGAAACACCATATATTTT. Encoded protein: CASHGGRRPGNTIYF.

The count of this clone is one. The chain joins TRBV4-3 to TRBJ2-3; the match to TRBD1 covers 10 bases. The CDR3 loop spans 18 amino acids. Germline V gene lookup returns CDR1 LGHNA and CDR2 YSLEER. The junction had 10 bases not matched to a gene; V was cut back by 2 bases and J by 2 bases. Here the CDR3 reads CASSQQDRGALHTDTQYF. DNA of the CDR3: TGCGCCAGCAGCCAACAGGACAGGGGGGCGTTACACACAGATACGCAGTATTTT.

The chain is built from TRBV6-1 and TRBJ2-3; 11 nucleotides align to TRBD2. The germline gives CDR1 MNHNS, CDR2 SASEGT. The length of the CDR3 is 19 residues. V was pared by 3 bases and J by 1 base, with 12 bases of the junction left unmatched. For the CDR3, the DNA is TGTGCCAGCAGTGATCCTATCCGTCTAGCGGGGGGCCGCACAGATACGCAGTATTTT. It is translated as CASSDPIRLAGGRTDTQYF.

The chain joins TRBV7-3 to TRBJ2-7; 7 bases agree with TRBD1. CDR1 and CDR2 (germline): SGHTA, FQGTGA. With V trimmed by 3 bases and J by 10 bases, 3 bases remained unmatched. This CDR3 contains 11 residues. Here the CDR3 reads CASSFRQGQYF. In DNA form, the CDR3 reads TGTGCCAGCAGCTTCCGACAGGGTCAGTACTTC.

The chain recombines TRBV4-1 with TRBJ2-2, with 7 bases matching TRBD1. This CDR3 has 18 residues. CDR1 MGHRA and CDR2 YSYEKL come from the germline V gene. V shed 0 bases and J 6 bases; nucleotides not matched to a gene: 13. This CDR3 reads CASSQDTTGCKKAGELFF. The CDR3 nucleotides are TGCGCCAGCAGCCAAGATACGACAGGGTGTAAGAAGGCCGGGGAGCTGTTTTTT.

The rearrangement uses TRBV9 and TRBJ1-1, with D possibly matching TRBD1 (6 bases). V lost 6 bases and J lost 5, with 14 bases in between. CDR1 SGDLS and CDR2 YYNGEE come from the germline V gene. CDR3 length equals 13 residues. CDR3 DNA: TGTGCCAGCACCGGCGGGGGGCTTACTGAAGCTTTCTTT. This gives the protein CASTGGGLTEAFF.

The chain is built from TRBV7-3 and TRBJ2-2; 10 bases match TRBD1. Germline V lookup: CDR1 SGHTA, CDR2 FQGTGA. V gave up 5 bases and J gave up 4 bases; unmatched junction bases: 13. The CDR3 has 18 residues. In DNA, the CDR3 is TGTGCCAGCAGCCCCGGGACAGGGGCGGTTTTCCCCACCGGGGAGCTGTTTTTT. This gives the protein CASSPGTGAVFPTGELFF.

The V and J genes are TRBV28 and TRBJ2-6; D perhaps matches TRBD2 (6 bases). Between the trimmed V and J ends, which lost 3 bases and 4 bases, there was a span of 19 bases. The germline CDR1 and CDR2 sequences are MDHEN and SYDVKM. The length of the CDR3 is 18 residues. The CDR3, as DNA: TGTGCCAGCAGTTTTCTGGGGGGATCACTTTACGGGGCCAACGTCCTGACTTTC. This gives the protein CASSFLGGSLYGANVLTF.

The V call is TRBV5-1, the J call TRBJ2-1; TRBD2 matches at 7 bases. The ends lost 3 bases at V and 10 bases at J; junction bases unmatched: 10. From germline, CDR1 is SGHRS and CDR2 YFSETQ. The CDR3 runs 14 residues. In nucleotides, the CDR3 is TGCGCCAGCAGCTCTGGGACTACCTCCGAGGAGCAGTTCTTC. Translating gives CASSSGTTSEEQFF.

This clone was recorded only once. This chain links TRBV4-1 with TRBJ1-4; 9 positions match TRBD1. The CDR3 covers 15 residues. CDR1 MGHRA and CDR2 YSYEKL come from the germline V gene. V lost 3 bases and J lost 8; bases outside the gene matches: 7. Here the CDR3 reads CASSHGLGQGEKLFF. The CDR3 coding sequence is TGCGCCAGCAGCCATGGATTAGGACAGGGGGAAAAACTGTTTTTT.

The V call is TRBV27, the J call TRBJ1-2; 11 nucleotides agree with TRBD1. In germline, CDR1 is MNHEY, CDR2 SMNVEV (reference sequence). This CDR3 comprises 16 residues. Trimming took 5 bases from V and 4 from J; bases not matched to a gene: 9. This CDR3 reads CASSPRGQGDGYGYTF. In DNA, the CDR3 is TGTGCCAGCAGTCCTCGGGGACAGGGGGACGGCTATGGCTACACCTTC.

The chain is built from TRBV6-4 and TRBJ1-1; weak D call: TRBD1 (5 bases). The CDR3 has 15 residues. Germline V lookup: CDR1 MRHNA, CDR2 SNTAGT. V lost 0 bases to trimming and J lost 8 bases, with 16 bases between them. This CDR3 reads CASSDSRQRSIEAFF. For the CDR3, the DNA is TGTGCCAGCAGTGACTCTAGACAGAGGAGTATCGAAGCTTTCTTT.

The chain combines TRBV6-1 with TRBJ2-1, with D possibly TRBD1 on 5 matching bases. CDR3 size: 11 residues. V gave up 11 bases and J gave up 7 bases, with 12 bases separating them. The germline V gene has CDR1 MNHNS and CDR2 SASEGT. The CDR3 loop is CASHRGNEQFF. The CDR3 region has the DNA TGTGCCTCCCATAGGGGAAATGAGCAGTTCTTC.

V gene TRBV28 combines with J gene TRBJ2-1, with 12 bases that match TRBD2. V was clipped by 3 bases and J by 4 bases; unmatched bases: 7. The CDR3 length is 17 residues. CDR1 and CDR2 from the germline V gene are MDHEN and SYDVKM. The CDR3 spells CASSFPSGGDKYNEQFF. The DNA of the CDR3 is TGTGCCAGCAGTTTTCCTAGCGGGGGGGATAAGTACAATGAGCAGTTCTTC.

This clone has a handful of counts. The chain carries TRBV4-3 and TRBJ1-1; no definite D call. The V and J ends lost 0 bases and 0 bases respectively, with 11 bases between them. Germline loops: CDR1 LGHNA, CDR2 YSLEER. The CDR3 runs to 16 residues. The CDR3 loop is CASSQDGERMNTEAFF. The CDR3 DNA reads TGCGCCAGCAGCCAAGATGGGGAGCGGATGAACACTGAAGCTTTCTTT.

The chain couples TRBV28 to TRBJ1-5; 8 positions agree with TRBD1. V shed 8 bases and J 3 bases; nucleotides not matched to a gene: 12. The V gene's germline CDR1 is MDHEN and CDR2 SYDVKM. CDR3 length: 16 amino acids. The CDR3 bases are TGTGCCAGCCATGGGACAGGCGAATCGGCCAATCAGCCCCAGCATTTT. This sequence encodes CASHGTGESANQPQHF.

This clone was detected only once. The chain combines TRBV6-6 with TRBJ1-6; possible D gene TRBD1, 5 bases. The CDR3 covers 13 residues. V lost 4 bases to trimming and J lost 14 bases, with 15 bases between them. Germline CDR1 reads MNHNY; CDR2 reads SVGAGI (reference sequence). The CDR3 nucleotides are TGTGCCAGCAGTTCGGGGGACTTTGGGGCCCTCCACTTT. Translation gives CASSSGDFGALHF.

V gene TRBV27 combines with J gene TRBJ2-5; 12 positions match TRBD2. V was pared by 2 bases and J by 5 bases, with 24 bases of the junction left unmatched. This CDR3 has 22 residues. Germline-derived CDR1 and CDR2 are MNHEY and SMNVEV (reference sequence). CDR3 region: CASSLLYPSTGLAGSLLETQYF. The CDR3 coding sequence is TGTGCCAGCAGTTTACTATACCCTTCGACAGGACTAGCGGGGTCCCTTTTGGAGACCCAGTACTTC.

The rearrangement links TRBV7-9 to TRBJ1-2; tentative D call: TRBD1 (5 bases). The CDR3 contains 12 residues. Per the germline V gene, CDR1 is SEHNR and CDR2 is FQNEAQ (reference sequence). V was cut by 3 bases and J by 6 bases, with 8 bases left in between. CDR3 in amino acids: CASSFCRDGYTF. The CDR3 DNA is TGTGCCAGCAGCTTTTGCAGGGATGGCTACACCTTC. Full variable domain (outside the CDR3, taken from reference TRBV7-9 and TRBJ1-2): DTGVSQNPRHKITKRGQNVTFRCDPISEHNRLYWYRQTLGQGPEFLTYFQNEAQLEKSRLLSDRFSAERPKGSFSTLEIQRTEQGDSAMYLCASSFCRDGYTFGSGTRLTVV.